This TCR beta chain was identified in a study of T cells in Graves' hyperthyroidism and ophthalmopathy. Germline CDR1 is SGHTS and CDR2 is YDEGEE. CDR3 length: 15 residues. Trimming pared 5 bases from V and 4 bases from J, leaving 16 bases between. The investigators amplified TCR beta CDR3 regions from RNA transcripts. In the first-round RT-PCR of the TCR CDR3, the HTBI primer set was used. TCRdb called the multiplex PCR reads again in MiXCR, with one record for every CDR3 protein. The sample records some 270,000 distinct CDR3 sequences, roughly 13% being singletons. This clonotype was detected ten times or more.

Input material: blood. The receptor's source is a woman in her twenties or thirties with Graves' hyperthyroidism that later progressed to Graves' ophthalmopathy. This chain joins TRBV5-8 and TRBJ2-1; D is perhaps TRBD1 (6 bases). CDR3 nucleotide sequence: TGTGCCAGCAGTTTCGGGACAATACCATACAATGAGCAGTTCTTC. Protein product: CASSFGTIPYNEQFF.